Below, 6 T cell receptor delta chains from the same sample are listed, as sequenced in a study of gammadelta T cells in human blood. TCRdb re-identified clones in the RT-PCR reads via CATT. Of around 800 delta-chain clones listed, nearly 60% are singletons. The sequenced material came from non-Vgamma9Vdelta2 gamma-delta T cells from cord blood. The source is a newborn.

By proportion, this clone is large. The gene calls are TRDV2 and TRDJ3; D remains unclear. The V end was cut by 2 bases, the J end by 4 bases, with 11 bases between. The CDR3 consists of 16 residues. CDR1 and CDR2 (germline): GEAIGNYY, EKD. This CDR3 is CACDSPTSWDTRQMFF. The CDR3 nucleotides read TGTGCCTGTGACAGCCCCACTTCGTGGGACACCCGACAGATGTTTTTC.

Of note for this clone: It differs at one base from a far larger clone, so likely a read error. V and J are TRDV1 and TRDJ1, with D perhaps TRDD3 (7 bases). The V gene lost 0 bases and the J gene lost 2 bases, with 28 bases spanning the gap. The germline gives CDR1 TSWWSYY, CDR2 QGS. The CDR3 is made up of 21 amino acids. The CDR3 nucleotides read TGTGCTCTTGGGGAACTTCAATCCTACGTACTGGGGTCAAATAAGACCGATAAACTCATCTTT. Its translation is CALGELQSYVLGSNKTDKLIF.

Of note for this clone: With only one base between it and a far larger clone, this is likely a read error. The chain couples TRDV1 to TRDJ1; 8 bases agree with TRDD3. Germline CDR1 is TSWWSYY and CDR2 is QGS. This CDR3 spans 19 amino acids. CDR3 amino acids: CARGAFPDTGGPDTDKLIF. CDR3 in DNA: TGTGCTCGTGGGGCGTTTCCCGATACTGGGGGCCCGGACACCGATAAACTCATCTTT.

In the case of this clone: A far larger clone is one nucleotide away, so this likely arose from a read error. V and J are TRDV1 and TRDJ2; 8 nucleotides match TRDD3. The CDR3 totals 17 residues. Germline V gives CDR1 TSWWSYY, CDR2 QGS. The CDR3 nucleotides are TGTGCTCTTGGGGACCTCGGGACTGGGGGTAAGACAGCACAACGCTTCTTT. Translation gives CALGDLGTGGKTAQRFF.

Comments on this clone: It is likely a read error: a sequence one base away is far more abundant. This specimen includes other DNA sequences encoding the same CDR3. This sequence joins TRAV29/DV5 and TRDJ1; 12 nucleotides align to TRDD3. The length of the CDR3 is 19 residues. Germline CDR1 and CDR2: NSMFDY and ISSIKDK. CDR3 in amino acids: CAASSTTELGDTHTDKLIF. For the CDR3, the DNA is TGTGCCGCCTCCTCTACCACCGAACTGGGGGATACCCACACCGATAAACTCATCTTT.

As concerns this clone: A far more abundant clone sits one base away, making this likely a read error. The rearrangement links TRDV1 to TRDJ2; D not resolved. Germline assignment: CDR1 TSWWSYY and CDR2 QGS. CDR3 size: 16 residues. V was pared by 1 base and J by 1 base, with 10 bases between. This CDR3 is CALGEQSRDLTAQLFF. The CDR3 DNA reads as TGTGCTCTTGGGGAACAGTCGCGTGATTTGACAGCACAACTCTTCTTT.